Presented here are 18 T cell receptor beta chains from one specimen sequenced in a study of molecular identifiers for immune sequencing clone quantification. TCRdb analysed the PCR reads with MiXCR anew, one entry per CDR3 protein. The table shows about 640,000 distinct CDR3 sequences, with just under 20% occurring only once. Sequenced material: naive CD8+ T cells from blood, with Jurkat cell RNA spiked in. As to subset: FACS-sorted CD8+CD4-CCR7+CD45RA+ naive T cells. These receptors were collected from a human donor in good health. Some libraries in this study had Jurkat cell RNA spiked in.

There are a few counts of this clonotype. The chain joins TRBV4-3 to TRBJ1-1; 7 nucleotides align to TRBD1. With V trimmed by 4 bases and J by 3 bases, 8 bases remained unmatched. Looked up from germline, CDR1 is LGHNA and CDR2 is YSLEER. There are 15 residues in the CDR3. The CDR3 loop reads CASSPNQGGYTEAFF. CDR3 coding DNA: TGCGCCAGCAGCCCGAATCAGGGGGGGTACACTGAAGCTTTCTTT.

Turning to this clonotype: A clone one base away is much larger, so this may be a read error. Likely a read error: the CDR3 ends without its conserved phenylalanine or tryptophan. This chain connects TRBV20-1 to TRBJ2-7; weak D call: TRBD1 (6 bases). The germline V gene has CDR1 DFQATT and CDR2 SNEGSKA (reference sequence). The CDR3 totals 15 residues. Trimming stripped 6 bases from V and 2 bases from J, with 20 bases between. CDR3 loop: CSAVPYGTYPYEQYL. The CDR3 bases are TGCAGTGCCGTTCCGTACGGGACATACCCCTACGAGCAGTACCTC.

This clonotype has ten or more counts. The chain carries TRBV29-1 and TRBJ2-7; 7 bases are shared with TRBD2. V shed 7 bases, J shed 0 bases, and the junction held 9 bases outside the gene matches. The CDR3 is 14 amino acids. Germline CDR1 and CDR2: SQVTM and ANQGSEA. DNA for the CDR3: TGCAGCGCCGGGACTACATACTCCTCCTACGAGCAGTACTTC. Translated, it gives CSAGTTYSSYEQYF.

Many counts were recorded for this clonotype. This chain joins TRBV6-2 or TRBV6-3 and TRBJ1-3; D not resolved. The V end was cut by 2 bases, the J end by 0 bases, with 8 bases between. The CDR3 loop spans 15 amino acids. Looked up from germline, CDR1 is MNHEY and CDR2 is SVGEGT. The CDR3 reads CASSYDRSSGNTIYF. In DNA, the CDR3 is TGTGCCAGCAGTTACGACCGGAGCTCTGGAAACACCATATATTTT.

This clonotype was found many times. J is TRBJ1-2 and V is TRBV5-8; D may be TRBD1 (6 bases). The CDR3 is 16 residues long. The ends were cut back, 2 bases at V and 7 bases at J, with 21 bases in the middle. The germline V gene has CDR1 SGHTS and CDR2 YDEGEE. The CDR3 DNA follows: TGTGCCAGCAGCTTATTTAATGGACAGCGGACGTCTGGCTACACCTTC. Amino acids: CASSLFNGQRTSGYTF.

This clonotype occurred many times. The chain joins TRBV29-1 to TRBJ2-2; 8 bases map to TRBD2. This CDR3 comprises 14 residues. The V and J ends lost 4 bases and 4 bases, in that order; junction bases with no gene match: 5. The germline CDR1 and CDR2 sequences are SQVTM and ANQGSEA. The CDR3 loop is CSVALAGFTGELFF. DNA of the CDR3: TGCAGCGTTGCCTTAGCGGGATTCACCGGGGAGCTGTTTTTT.

This clonotype was seen only a few times. The gene calls are TRBV29-1 and TRBJ2-7; D may be TRBD2 (5 bases). Trimming removed 1 base at V and 3 bases at J, with 10 bases between. The CDR3 has 13 residues. CDR1 is SQVTM, CDR2 ANQGSEA, per germline. CDR3 sequence reads: CSVEGQTNYEQYF. The CDR3 DNA reads TGCAGCGTTGAAGGCCAGACTAACTACGAGCAGTACTTC.

In this sample, this clonotype turned up many times. V and J are TRBV6-5 and TRBJ1-5; D perhaps matches TRBD1 (6 bases). The V gene's germline CDR1 is MNHEY and CDR2 SVGAGI. V lost 8 bases, J lost 1 base, and 12 bases lay in between. The CDR3 spans 14 residues. The CDR3 region is CASDTGMSNQPQHF. The CDR3 DNA follows: TGTGCCAGCGATACAGGGATGAGCAATCAGCCCCAGCATTTT.

This chain links TRBV1 with TRBJ2-5. TRBV1 is a known pseudogene. CDR3 size: 9 residues. The CDR3: CTILETQYF. Written as DNA, the CDR3 is TGCACCATCCTAGAGACCCAGTACTTC.

This clonotype was detected many times. The chain joins TRBV19 to TRBJ1-5; D is unresolved. Deletions cut 3 bases from V and 2 bases from J, with 8 bases between. CDR3 length: 14 amino acids. The germline CDR1 and CDR2 sequences are LNHDA and SQIVND (reference sequence). CDR3 sequence: CASSILNRNQPQHF. The CDR3 DNA reads TGTGCCAGTAGTATTTTGAACCGCAATCAGCCCCAGCATTTT.

This clonotype was recorded at least ten times. The CDR3: CSVEGAGLAGGQFF. The DNA for the CDR3 is TGCAGCGTTGAAGGGGCCGGACTAGCGGGAGGTCAGTTCTTC. The J gene is TRBJ2-1, the V gene TRBV29-1; the match to TRBD2 covers 14 bases. The germline V gene has CDR1 SQVTM and CDR2 ANQGSEA. V shed 1 base and J 13 bases; nucleotides not matched to a gene: 6. This CDR3 has 14 amino acids.

This clonotype was found a few times. The junction differs from germline at one of its ends, possibly a read error. The DNA for the CDR3 is TGTGCCAGTAGGGCGGGACAGCTGACTGGCAACACCTTC. Its translation: CASRAGQLTGNTF. This rearrangement joins TRBV19 to TRBJ1-2; 7 bases match TRBD1. This CDR3 is built from 13 residues. CDR1 LNHDA and CDR2 SQIVND come from the germline V gene (reference sequence).

This clonotype was counted once. A read error may explain this, as a much larger clone is one base away. The final CDR3 position lacks the conserved phenylalanine or tryptophan, pointing to a likely read error. V gene TRBV10-2 combines with J gene TRBJ2-7; 8 bases fit TRBD2. CDR3 length equals 13 residues. Germline CDR1 WSHSY, CDR2 SAAADI. V was clipped by 3 bases and J by 4 bases; unmatched bases: 2. This CDR3 reads CASSDSSGYEQYL. The DNA of the CDR3 is TGCGCCAGCAGTGATTCTAGCGGGTACGAGCAGTACCTC.

This clonotype was counted many times. V usage is TRBV7-9 and J usage is TRBJ2-5, with a weak D call TRBD1 (5 bases). The CDR3 loop spans 16 amino acids. From germline, CDR1 is SEHNR and CDR2 FQNEAQ (reference sequence). The V end was cut by 4 bases, the J end by 1 base, with 16 bases between. As DNA, the CDR3 is TGTGCCAGCAGCTCGACCTCTGCAGGGATCCAAGAGACCCAGTACTTC. The encoded protein is CASSSTSAGIQETQYF.

A remark on this clonotype: The conserved final phenylalanine or tryptophan is absent from the CDR3, which likely points to a read error. The rearrangement uses TRBV6-5 and TRBJ2-7, with 7 bases identical to TRBD1. The CDR3 loop spans 13 amino acids. Per germline, CDR1 MNHEY and CDR2 SVGAGI. V gave up 7 bases and J gave up 0 bases; unmatched junction bases: 3. The chain's CDR3 is CASTGTASYEQYS. CDR3 DNA: TGTGCCAGCACTGGGACAGCCTCCTACGAGCAGTACTCC.

Concerning this clonotype: A read error may be the cause here, since a much bigger clone is one base away. The chain couples TRBV27 to TRBJ1-2; 11 nucleotides align to TRBD1. The J segment lost 6 bases and the V segment lost 7 bases, leaving 4 bases of the junction unmatched. The CDR3 runs 13 residues. Germline-derived CDR1 and CDR2 are MNHEY and SMNVEV (reference sequence). The CDR3 nucleotides are TGTGCCAGCACAAGGACAGGGGGCCATGGCTACACCTTC. As protein: CASTRTGGHGYTF.

This clonotype was seen repeatedly, ten times or more. The chain employs TRBV7-9 and TRBJ2-7; D possibly corresponds to TRBD2 (5 bases). The V end lost 2 bases, the J end lost 3 bases, and 11 bases lay between the germline ends. CDR1 is SEHNR and CDR2 is FQNEAQ in the germline V gene (reference sequence). This CDR3 is 14 amino acids long. DNA for the CDR3: TGTGCCAGCAGCTTAAATGAGCGGTACTACGAGCAGTACTTC. It translates to CASSLNERYYEQYF.

This clonotype was counted ten times or more. The genes are TRBV6-2 or TRBV6-3 and TRBJ2-5; a weak D match, TRBD1 (7 bases). V lost 2 bases and J 3 bases, leaving 28 bases between the germline ends. The germline gives CDR1 MNHEY, CDR2 SVGEGT. This CDR3 contains 20 residues. The CDR3 DNA reads TGTGCCAGCAGTTACCCCGGGAATGGTTTCCAGGGGGAGGAGGAAGAGACCCAGTACTTC. Translation: CASSYPGNGFQGEEEETQYF.